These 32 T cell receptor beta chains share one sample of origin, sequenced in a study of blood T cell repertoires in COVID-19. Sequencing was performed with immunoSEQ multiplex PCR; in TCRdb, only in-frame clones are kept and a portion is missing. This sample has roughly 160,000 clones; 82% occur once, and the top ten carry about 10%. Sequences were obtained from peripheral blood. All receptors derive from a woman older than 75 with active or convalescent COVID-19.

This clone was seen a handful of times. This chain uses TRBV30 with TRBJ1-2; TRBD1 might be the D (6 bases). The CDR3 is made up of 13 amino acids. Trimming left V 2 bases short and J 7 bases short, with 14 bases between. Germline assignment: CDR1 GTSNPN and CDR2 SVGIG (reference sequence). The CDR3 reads CAWSPGTLRGYTF. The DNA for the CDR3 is TGTGCCTGGAGTCCCGGGACACTGCGTGGCTACACCTTC.

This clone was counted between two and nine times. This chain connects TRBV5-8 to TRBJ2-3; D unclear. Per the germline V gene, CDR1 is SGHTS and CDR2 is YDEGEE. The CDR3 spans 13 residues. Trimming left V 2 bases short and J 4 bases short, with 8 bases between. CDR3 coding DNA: TGTGCCAGCAGCTTATATGGGCCAGATACGCAGTATTTT. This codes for CASSLYGPDTQYF. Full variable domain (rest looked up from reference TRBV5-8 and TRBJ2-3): EAGVTQSPTHLIKTRGQQATLRCSPISGHTSVYWYQQALGLGLQFLLWYDEGEERNRGNFPPRFSGRQFPNYSSELNVNALELEDSALYLCASSLYGPDTQYFGPGTRLTVL.

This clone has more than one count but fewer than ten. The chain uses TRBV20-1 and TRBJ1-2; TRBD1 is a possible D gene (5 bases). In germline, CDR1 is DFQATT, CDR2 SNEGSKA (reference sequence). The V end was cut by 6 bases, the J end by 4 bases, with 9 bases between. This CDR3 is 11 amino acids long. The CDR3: CSAGHAYGYTF. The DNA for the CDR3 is TGCAGTGCCGGACACGCCTATGGCTACACCTTC.

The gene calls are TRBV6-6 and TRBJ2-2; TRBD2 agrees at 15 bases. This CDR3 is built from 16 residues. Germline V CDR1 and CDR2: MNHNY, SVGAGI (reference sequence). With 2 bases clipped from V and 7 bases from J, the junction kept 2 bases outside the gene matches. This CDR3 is CASSYQGLAGGGELFF. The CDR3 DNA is TGTGCCAGCAGTTACCAGGGACTAGCGGGAGGCGGGGAGCTGTTTTTT.

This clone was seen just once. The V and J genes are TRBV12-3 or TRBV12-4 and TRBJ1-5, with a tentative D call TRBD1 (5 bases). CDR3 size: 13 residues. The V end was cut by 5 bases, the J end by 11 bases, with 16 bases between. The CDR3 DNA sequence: TGTGCCAGCAGTAGACAGTACCAAGAGTCCCAGCATTTT. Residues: CASSRQYQESQHF.

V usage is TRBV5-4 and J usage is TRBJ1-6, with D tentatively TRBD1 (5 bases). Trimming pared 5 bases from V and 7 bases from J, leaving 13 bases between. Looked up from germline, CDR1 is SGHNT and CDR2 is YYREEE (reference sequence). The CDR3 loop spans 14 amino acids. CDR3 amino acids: CASRPGGINSPLHF. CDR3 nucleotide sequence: TGTGCCAGCAGGCCGGGGGGGATCAATTCACCCCTCCACTTT.

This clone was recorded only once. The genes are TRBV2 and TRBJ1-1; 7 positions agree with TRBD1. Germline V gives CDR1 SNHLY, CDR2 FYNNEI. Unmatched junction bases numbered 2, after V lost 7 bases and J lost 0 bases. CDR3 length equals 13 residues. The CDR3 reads CASTGTVNTEAFF. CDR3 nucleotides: TGTGCCAGCACTGGGACAGTGAACACTGAAGCTTTCTTT.

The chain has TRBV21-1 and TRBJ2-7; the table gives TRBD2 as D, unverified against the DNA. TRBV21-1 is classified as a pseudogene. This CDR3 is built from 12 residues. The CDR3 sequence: CASSKLTGEQYF. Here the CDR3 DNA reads TGTGCCAGCAGCAAATTGACTGGGGAGCAGTACTTC.

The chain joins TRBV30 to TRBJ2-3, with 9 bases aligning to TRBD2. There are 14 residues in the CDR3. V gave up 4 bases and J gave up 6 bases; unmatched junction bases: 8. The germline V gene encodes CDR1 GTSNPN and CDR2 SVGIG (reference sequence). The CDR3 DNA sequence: TGTGCCTGGAACCGCCGCGGGAGGGGGGATACGCAGTATTTT. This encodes CAWNRRGRGDTQYF.

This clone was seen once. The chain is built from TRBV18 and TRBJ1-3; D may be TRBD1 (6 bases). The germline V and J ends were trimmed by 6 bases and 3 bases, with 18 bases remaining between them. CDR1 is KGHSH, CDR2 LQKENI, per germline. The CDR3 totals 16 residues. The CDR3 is CASSPTGSGHGNTIYF. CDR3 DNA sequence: TGTGCCAGCTCCCCCACAGGGTCGGGGCATGGAAACACCATATATTTT.

In DNA, the CDR3 is TGTGCCATCAGTGAGAAGTCGTCTAGTGGCTACACCTTC. As protein: CAISEKSSSGYTF. The gene calls are TRBV10-3 and TRBJ1-2; D uncertain. The CDR3 extends over 13 amino acids. Trimming pared 2 bases from V and 7 bases from J, leaving 11 bases between. The germline V gene has CDR1 ENHRY and CDR2 SYGVKD.

The CDR3 DNA is TGTGCCAGCAGTGAAGTGGTCGTTTGGGGGGTCGCTTTCTTT. The encoded protein is CASSEVVVWGVAFF. The chain employs TRBV2 and TRBJ1-1, with D perhaps matching TRBD1 (5 bases). The germline CDR1 and CDR2 sequences are SNHLY and FYNNEI. V gave up 1 base and J gave up 11 bases, with 17 bases separating them. This CDR3 is 14 amino acids long. The full variable domain, completed using reference TRBV2 and TRBJ1-1, is EPEVTQTPSHQVTQMGQEVILRCVPISNHLYFYWYRQILGQKVEFLVSFYNNEISEKSEIFDDQFSVERPDGSNFTLKIRSTKLEDSAMYFCASSEVVVWGVAFFGQGTRLTVV.

The CDR3 here is CASKKGASGSFSYNEQFF. The CDR3 coding sequence is TGCGCCAGCAAGAAGGGCGCTAGCGGGAGTTTTTCGTACAATGAGCAGTTCTTC. The chain couples TRBV5-1 to TRBJ2-1, with 10 bases fitting TRBD2. CDR3 length: 18 residues. J lost 4 bases, V lost 6 bases, and 16 bases had no gene match. Per the germline V gene, CDR1 is SGHRS and CDR2 is YFSETQ.

The CDR3 sequence is CASSSTSGGYNEQFF. As DNA, the CDR3 is TGCGCCAGCAGCTCCACTAGCGGGGGGTACAATGAGCAGTTCTTC. The chain is built from TRBV5-1 and TRBJ2-1; TRBD2 agrees at 12 bases. The CDR3 is 15 amino acids. With 3 bases clipped from V and 4 bases from J, the junction kept 2 bases outside the gene matches. CDR1 is SGHRS, CDR2 YFSETQ, per germline.

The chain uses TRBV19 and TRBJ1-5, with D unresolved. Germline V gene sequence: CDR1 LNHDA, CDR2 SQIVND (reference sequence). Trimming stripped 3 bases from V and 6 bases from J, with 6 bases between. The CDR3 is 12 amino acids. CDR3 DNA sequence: TGTGCCAGTAGTATTAGCTTTCAGCCCCAGCATTTT. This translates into CASSISFQPQHF.

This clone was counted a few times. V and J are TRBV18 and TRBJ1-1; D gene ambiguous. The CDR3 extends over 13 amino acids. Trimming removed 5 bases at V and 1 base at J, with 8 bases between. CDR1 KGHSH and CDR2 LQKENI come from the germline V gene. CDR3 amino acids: CASSANTNTEAFF. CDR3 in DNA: TGTGCCAGCTCAGCCAACACGAACACTGAAGCTTTCTTT.

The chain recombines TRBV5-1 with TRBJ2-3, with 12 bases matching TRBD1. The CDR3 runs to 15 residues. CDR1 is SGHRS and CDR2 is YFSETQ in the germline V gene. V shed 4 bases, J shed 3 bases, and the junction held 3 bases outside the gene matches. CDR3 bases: TGCGCCAGCAGCCGGGGACAGGGGGCAACAGATACGCAGTATTTT. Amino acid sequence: CASSRGQGATDTQYF.

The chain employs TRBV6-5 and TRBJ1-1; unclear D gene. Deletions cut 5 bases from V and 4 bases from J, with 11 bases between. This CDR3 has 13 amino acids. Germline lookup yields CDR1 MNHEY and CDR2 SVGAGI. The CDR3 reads CASSREGFTEAFF. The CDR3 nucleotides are TGTGCCAGCAGTCGCGAGGGTTTCACTGAAGCTTTCTTT.

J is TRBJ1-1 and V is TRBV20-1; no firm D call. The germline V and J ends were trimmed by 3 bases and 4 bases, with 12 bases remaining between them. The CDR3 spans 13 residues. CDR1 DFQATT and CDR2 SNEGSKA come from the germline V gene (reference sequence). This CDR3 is CSASPTRGTEAFF. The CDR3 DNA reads TGCAGTGCTAGTCCCACTCGGGGCACTGAAGCTTTCTTT.

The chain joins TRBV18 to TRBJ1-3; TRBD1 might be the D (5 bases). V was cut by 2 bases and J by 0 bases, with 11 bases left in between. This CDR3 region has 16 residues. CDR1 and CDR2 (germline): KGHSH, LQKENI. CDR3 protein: CASSPSTEYSGNTIYF. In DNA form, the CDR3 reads TGTGCCAGCTCACCATCGACAGAATACTCTGGAAACACCATATATTTT.

As DNA, the CDR3 is TGTGCCAGCTCACCACGTCCCAAGACAGACGCGAACACCGGGGAGCTGTTTTTT. Translation: CASSPRPKTDANTGELFF. The V gene is TRBV18, the J gene TRBJ2-2, with a tentative D call TRBD1 (5 bases). This CDR3 spans 18 amino acids. Per germline, CDR1 KGHSH and CDR2 LQKENI. Between the trimmed V and J ends, which lost 1 base and 0 bases, there was a span of 15 bases.

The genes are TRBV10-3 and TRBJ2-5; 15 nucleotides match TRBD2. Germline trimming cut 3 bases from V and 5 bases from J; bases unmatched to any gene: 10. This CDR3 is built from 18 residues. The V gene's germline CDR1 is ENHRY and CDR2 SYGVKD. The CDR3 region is CAISDTGLAGGGGETQYF. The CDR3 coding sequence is TGTGCCATCAGTGACACGGGACTAGCGGGAGGCGGGGGGGAGACCCAGTACTTC.

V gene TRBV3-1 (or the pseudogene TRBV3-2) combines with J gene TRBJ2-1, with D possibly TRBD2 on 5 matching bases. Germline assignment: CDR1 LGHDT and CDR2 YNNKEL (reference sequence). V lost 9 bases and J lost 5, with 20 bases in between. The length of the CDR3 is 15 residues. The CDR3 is CASTQGGSTHNEQFF. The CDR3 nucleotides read TGTGCCAGTACTCAAGGAGGATCCACCCACAATGAGCAGTTCTTC.

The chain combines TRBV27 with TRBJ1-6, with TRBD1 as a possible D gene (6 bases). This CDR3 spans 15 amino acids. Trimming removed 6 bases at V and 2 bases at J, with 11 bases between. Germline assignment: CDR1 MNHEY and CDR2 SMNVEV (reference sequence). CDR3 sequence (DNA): TGTGCCAGCAGGGGCAGGGGCACCTATAATTCACCCCTCCACTTT. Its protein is CASRGRGTYNSPLHF.

The CDR3 DNA is TGTGCCAGCAGCGCTAATAGCGGGAGTAACTACGAGCAGTACTTC. The encoded protein is CASSANSGSNYEQYF. The gene calls are TRBV11-3 and TRBJ2-7; 9 bases fit TRBD2. Germline CDR1 reads SGHNT; CDR2 reads YENEEA. The CDR3 sequence is 15 residues long. Trimming took 5 bases from V and 3 from J; bases not matched to a gene: 8.

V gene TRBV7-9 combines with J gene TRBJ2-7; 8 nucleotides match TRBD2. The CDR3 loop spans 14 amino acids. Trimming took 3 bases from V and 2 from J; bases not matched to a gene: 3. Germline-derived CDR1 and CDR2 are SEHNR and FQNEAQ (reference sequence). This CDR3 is CASSFAGGTYEQYF. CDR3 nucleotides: TGTGCCAGCAGCTTCGCGGGAGGTACCTACGAGCAGTACTTC.

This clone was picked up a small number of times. In DNA, the CDR3 is TGTGCCAGCAGCGCCCGGGACAGGGGCTATGGCTACACCTTC. Amino acid sequence: CASSARDRGYGYTF. V and J are TRBV5-4 and TRBJ1-2; TRBD1 matches 10 bases. Germline V gives CDR1 SGHNT, CDR2 YYREEE (reference sequence). The CDR3 extends over 14 amino acids. J was trimmed by 4 bases and V by 4 bases; bases with no gene match: 4.

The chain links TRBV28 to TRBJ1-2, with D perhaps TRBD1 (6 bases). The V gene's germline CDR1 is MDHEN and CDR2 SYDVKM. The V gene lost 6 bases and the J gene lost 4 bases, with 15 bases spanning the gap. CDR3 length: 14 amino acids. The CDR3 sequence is CASRANRDGYGYTF. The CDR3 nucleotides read TGTGCCAGCAGGGCCAACAGGGATGGCTATGGCTACACCTTC.

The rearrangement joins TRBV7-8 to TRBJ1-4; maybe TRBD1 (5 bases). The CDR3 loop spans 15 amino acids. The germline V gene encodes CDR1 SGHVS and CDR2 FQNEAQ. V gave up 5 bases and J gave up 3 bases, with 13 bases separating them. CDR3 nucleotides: TGTGCCAGCAGCCCGCAGGGATGGGCTAATGAAAAACTGTTTTTT. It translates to CASSPQGWANEKLFF.

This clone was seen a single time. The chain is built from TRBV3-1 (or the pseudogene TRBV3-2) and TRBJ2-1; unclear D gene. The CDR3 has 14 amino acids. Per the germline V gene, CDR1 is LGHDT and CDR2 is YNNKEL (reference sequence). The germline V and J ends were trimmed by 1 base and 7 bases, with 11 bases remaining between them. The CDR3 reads CASSQGLGYNEQFF. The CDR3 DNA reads TGTGCCAGCAGCCAAGGTCTCGGGTATAATGAGCAGTTCTTC.

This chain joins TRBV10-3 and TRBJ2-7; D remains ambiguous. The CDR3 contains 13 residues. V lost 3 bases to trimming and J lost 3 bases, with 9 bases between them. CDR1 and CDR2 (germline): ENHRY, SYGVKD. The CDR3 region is CAISDGRHYEQYF. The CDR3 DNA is TGTGCCATCAGTGACGGCCGACACTACGAGCAGTACTTC.

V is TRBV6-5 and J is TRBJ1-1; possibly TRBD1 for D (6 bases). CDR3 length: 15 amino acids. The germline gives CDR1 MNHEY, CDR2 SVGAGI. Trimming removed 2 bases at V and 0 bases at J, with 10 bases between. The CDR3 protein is CASSYGQGMNTEAFF. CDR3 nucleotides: TGTGCCAGCAGTTACGGGCAGGGGATGAACACTGAAGCTTTCTTT.